This T cell receptor (beta chain) was obtained from a study of blood T cells in healthy people across ages (dated by TCRdb to the mid-2010s). At the level of the whole study: In model experiments, roughly one uniquely barcoded TCR beta cDNA molecule per two T cells was captured by template switching. Donors of different ages were randomly distributed across sequencing lanes to avoid experimental bias. Donors were grouped into four age groups: young (average approximately 15 years), middle-aged (about 40), aged (62) and long-lived (82). The study measured age-related changes in TCR beta repertoire diversity using deep sequencing normalized with unique cDNA molecular identifiers. Two additional independent replicas of 1 million unique cDNA reads from the same blood draw were analyzed for two donors (one aged 18 to 30 and one aged 80 or older).

The roughly 39 donors, aged about 6 to 95 years, were systemically healthy Caucasian individuals from Russia. Approximately 9.7 milliliters of peripheral blood were drawn from each donor into EDTA-treated Vacutainer tubes. Ficoll-Paque density-gradient centrifugation was used to isolate PBMCs, with at least 6.5 million per sample. Total RNA was extracted from PBMCs with Trizol reagent, with at least 6 micrograms obtained per sample. Naive CD45RAhigh/CD27high T cell percentages were measured by flow cytometry on a PBMC aliquot from every donor. The protocol used for the library was 5' RACE. Sequencing used an Illumina HiSeq 2500. A second PCR of about 6 to 11 cycles was performed with a sample-barcoded 5' primer and a J-beta primer mix. A unique molecular identifier was introduced onto each TCR beta cDNA molecule by a template-switch 5' adaptor carrying 12 random nucleotides. Each sample yielded at least 3 million CDR3-containing paired-end reads. First-strand cDNA synthesis was performed from all RNA using the Mint cDNA synthesis kit, with priming by a TRBC-specific oligonucleotide. After uracil-DNA glycosylase treatment, a first 18-cycle PCR used universal primers M1SS and BC2_uni_R on all cDNA. As for the original processing: Normalization of each sample was performed by random selection of 1 million high-quality reads, each carrying a distinct molecular identifier. Reads sharing molecular identifiers were discarded rather than binned into consensus sequences. MiTCR, set to a Q25 quality threshold and the strictest error-elimination algorithm, was used for CDR3 identification, clonotype clustering and error correction. Lower-bound total TCR beta diversity was estimated with a nonparametric unseen species model using Euler transformation. In TCRdb, the public reads were trimmed at Q25 with fastp and aligned with MiXCR, with productive beta chains retained. Every entry covers one CDR3 protein and lists the most common genes and DNA from its rows. These V and J calls originate from TCRdb's pipeline instead of the authors' own analysis. The sample table records about 640,000 distinct CDR3 sequences; around 54% of these occur just once. Roughly 34% of the sample comes from the top ten.

Trimming at the junction amounts to 3 bases on V and 6 bases on J, and the germline ends lie 12 bases apart. The CDR3 goes from the cysteine to the phenylalanine over 14 residues. Only the CDR3 DNA is retained, 42 bases long and in frame from the first base. Via the germline V gene, CDR1 is LGHNA and CDR2 YSLEER. What the study reported, not specific to this receptor: Observed TCR beta diversity per million T cells fell roughly linearly with age, and a significant reduction was already apparent by age around 36. Donor CMV infection status was unknown, potentially confounding age-related changes in expanded clonotypes. Compared with the aged group, more naive CD4+ T cells, fewer expanded clones and increased TCR diversity were shown by the long-lived group, suggesting age selection. Total diversity estimates from one million sequenced T cells were considered lower bounds and underestimates. A strong correlation was found between observed TCR beta diversity and the percentage of naive T cells measured by flow cytometry. Since profiling was done on bulk unsorted PBMCs, naive and antigen-experienced compartments could not be conclusively compared.

About this clonotype itself: What antigen it recognizes has not been identified. No per-base quality is available; no much larger clone lies one base away.

The sequencing input was blood. This TCR came from a man between 60 and 75 years old in good health. This chain joins TRBV4-3 to TRBJ2-1; no confident D gene assignment can be made. The nucleotide sequence reads as follows: TGCGCCAGCAGCCAGTATGCGGCCAGCAATGAGCAGTTCTTC. It codes for CASSQYAASNEQFF.